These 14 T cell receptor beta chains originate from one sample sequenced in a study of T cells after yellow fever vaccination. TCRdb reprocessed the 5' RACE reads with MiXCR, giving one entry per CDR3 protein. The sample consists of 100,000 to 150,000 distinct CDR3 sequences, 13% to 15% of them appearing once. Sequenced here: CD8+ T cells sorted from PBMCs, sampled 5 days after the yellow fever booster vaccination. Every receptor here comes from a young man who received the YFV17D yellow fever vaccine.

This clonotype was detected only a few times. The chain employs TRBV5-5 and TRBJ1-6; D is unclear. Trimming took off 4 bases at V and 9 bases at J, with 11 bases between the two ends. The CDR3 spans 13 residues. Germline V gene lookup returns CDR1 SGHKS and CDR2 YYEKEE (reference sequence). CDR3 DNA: TGTGCCAGCAGCGTAGGGCTGAGTTCACCCCTCCACTTT. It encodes CASSVGLSSPLHF.

The CDR3 DNA sequence: TGTGCCAGCCGCGGCTCCGGAGAGACCCAGTACTTC. It translates to CASRGSGETQYF. The chain links TRBV12-3 or TRBV12-4 to TRBJ2-5; D remains unclear. Trimming removed 8 bases from V and 4 bases from J, with 11 bases in between. This CDR3 region has 12 residues.

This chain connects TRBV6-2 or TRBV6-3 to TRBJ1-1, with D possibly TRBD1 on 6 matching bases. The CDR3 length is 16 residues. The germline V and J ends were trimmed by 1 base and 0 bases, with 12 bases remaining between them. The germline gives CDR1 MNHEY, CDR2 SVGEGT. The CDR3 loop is CASSYFVGHLNTEAFF. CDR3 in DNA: TGTGCCAGCAGTTACTTCGTGGGACACCTGAACACTGAAGCTTTCTTT.

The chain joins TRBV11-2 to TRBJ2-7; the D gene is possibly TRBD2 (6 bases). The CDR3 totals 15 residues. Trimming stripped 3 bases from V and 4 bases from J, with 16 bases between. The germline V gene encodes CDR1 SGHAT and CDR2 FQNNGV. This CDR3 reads CASSFVRDSGYEQYF. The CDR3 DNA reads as TGTGCCAGCAGCTTCGTTAGGGACTCCGGGTACGAGCAGTACTTC.

CDR3 coding DNA: TGTGCCAGCAGCCAAGATGGGGGGCCTCAGCCCCAGCATTTT. Protein sequence: CASSQDGGPQPQHF. The chain couples TRBV4-2 to TRBJ1-5; perhaps TRBD1 as D (6 bases). Trimming cost V 0 bases and J 6 bases, with 9 bases left between them. The CDR3 sequence is 14 residues long. Germline V gene data show CDR1 as LGHNA and CDR2 as YNFKEQ.

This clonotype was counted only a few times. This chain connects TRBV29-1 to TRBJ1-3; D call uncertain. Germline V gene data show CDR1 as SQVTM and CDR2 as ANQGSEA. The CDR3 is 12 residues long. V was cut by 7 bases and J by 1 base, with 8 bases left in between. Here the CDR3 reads CSALGSGNTIYF. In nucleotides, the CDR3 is TGCAGCGCCTTAGGGTCTGGAAACACCATATATTTT.

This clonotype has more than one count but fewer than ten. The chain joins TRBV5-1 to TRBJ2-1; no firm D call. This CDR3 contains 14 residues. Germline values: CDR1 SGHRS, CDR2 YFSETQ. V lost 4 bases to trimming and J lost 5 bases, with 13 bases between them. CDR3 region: CASSPYVGDNEQFF. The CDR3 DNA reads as TGCGCCAGCAGCCCTTACGTCGGCGACAATGAGCAGTTCTTC.

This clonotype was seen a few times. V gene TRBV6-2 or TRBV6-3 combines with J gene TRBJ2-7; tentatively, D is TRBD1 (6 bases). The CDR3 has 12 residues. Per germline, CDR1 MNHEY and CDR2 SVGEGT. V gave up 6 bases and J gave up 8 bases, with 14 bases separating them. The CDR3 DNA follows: TGTGCCAGCAGAGACCCCCAGGGGAAGCAGTACGTC. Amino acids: CASRDPQGKQYV.

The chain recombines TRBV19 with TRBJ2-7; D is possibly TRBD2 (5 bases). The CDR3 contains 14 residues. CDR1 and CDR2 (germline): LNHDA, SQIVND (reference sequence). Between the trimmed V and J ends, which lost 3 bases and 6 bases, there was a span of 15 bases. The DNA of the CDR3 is TGTGCCAGTAGTATCAGCGTCCTTGGGAGCGAGCAGTACTTC. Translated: CASSISVLGSEQYF. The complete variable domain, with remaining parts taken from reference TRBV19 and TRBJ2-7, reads DGGITQSPKYLFRKEGQNVTLSCEQNLNHDAMYWYRQDPGQGLRLIYYSQIVNDFQKGDIAEGYSVSREKKESFPLTVTSAQKNPTAFYLCASSISVLGSEQYFGPGTRLTVT.

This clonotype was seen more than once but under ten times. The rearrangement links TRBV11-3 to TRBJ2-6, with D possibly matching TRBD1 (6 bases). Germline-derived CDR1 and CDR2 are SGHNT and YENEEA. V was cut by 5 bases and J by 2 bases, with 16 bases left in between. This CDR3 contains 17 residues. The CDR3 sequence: CASSQRDQGPGANVLTF. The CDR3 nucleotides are TGTGCCAGCAGCCAGAGGGATCAGGGGCCTGGGGCCAACGTCCTGACTTTC.

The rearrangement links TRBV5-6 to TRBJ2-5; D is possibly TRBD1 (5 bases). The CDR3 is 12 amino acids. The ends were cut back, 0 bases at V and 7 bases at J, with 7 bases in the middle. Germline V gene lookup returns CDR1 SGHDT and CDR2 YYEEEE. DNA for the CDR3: TGTGCCAGCAGCTTGGCCCAGGGGACCCAGTACTTC. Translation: CASSLAQGTQYF. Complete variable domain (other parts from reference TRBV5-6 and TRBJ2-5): DAGVTQSPTHLIKTRGQQVTLRCSPKSGHDTVSWYQQALGQGPQFIFQYYEEEERQRGNFPDRFSGHQFPNYSSELNVNALLLGDSALYLCASSLAQGTQYFGPGTRLLVL.

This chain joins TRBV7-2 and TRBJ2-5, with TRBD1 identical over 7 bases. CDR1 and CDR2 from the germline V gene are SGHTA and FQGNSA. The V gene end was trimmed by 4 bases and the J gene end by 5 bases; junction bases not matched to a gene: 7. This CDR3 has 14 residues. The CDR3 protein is CASSSQTGLETQYF. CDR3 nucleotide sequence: TGTGCCAGCAGCTCCCAGACAGGGTTGGAGACCCAGTACTTC. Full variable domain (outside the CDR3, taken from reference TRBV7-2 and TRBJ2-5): GAGVSQSPSNKVTEKGKDVELRCDPISGHTALYWYRQSLGQGLEFLIYFQGNSAPDKSGLPSDRFSAERTGGSVSTLTIQRTQQEDSAVYLCASSSQTGLETQYFGPGTRLLVL.

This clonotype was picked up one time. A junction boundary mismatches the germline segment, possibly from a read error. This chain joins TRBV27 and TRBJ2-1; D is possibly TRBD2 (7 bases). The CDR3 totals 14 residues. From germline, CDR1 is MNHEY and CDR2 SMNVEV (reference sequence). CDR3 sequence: CASSSSWGGPTMSF. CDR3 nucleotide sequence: TGTGCCAGCAGTTCGTCTTGGGGGGGCCCCACAATGAGCTTC.

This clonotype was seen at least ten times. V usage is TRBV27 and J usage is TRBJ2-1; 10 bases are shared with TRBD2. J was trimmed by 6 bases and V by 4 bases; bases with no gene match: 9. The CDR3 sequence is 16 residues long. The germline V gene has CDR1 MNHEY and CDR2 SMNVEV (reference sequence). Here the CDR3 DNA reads TGTGCCAGCAGTTCCCGGACTAGCGGAATCGGCAATGAGCAGTTCTTC. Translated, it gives CASSSRTSGIGNEQFF.